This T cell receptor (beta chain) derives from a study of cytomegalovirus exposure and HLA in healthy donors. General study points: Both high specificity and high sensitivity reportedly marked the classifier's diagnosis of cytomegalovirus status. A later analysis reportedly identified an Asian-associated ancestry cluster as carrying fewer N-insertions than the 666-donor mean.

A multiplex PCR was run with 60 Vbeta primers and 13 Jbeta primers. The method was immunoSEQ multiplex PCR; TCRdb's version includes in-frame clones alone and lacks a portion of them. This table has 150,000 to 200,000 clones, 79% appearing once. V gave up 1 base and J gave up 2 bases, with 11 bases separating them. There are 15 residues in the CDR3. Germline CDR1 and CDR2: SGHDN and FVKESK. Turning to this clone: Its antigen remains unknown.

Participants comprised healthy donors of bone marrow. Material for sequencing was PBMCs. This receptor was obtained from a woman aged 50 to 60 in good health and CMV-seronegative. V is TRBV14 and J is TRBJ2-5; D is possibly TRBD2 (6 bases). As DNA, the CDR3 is TGTGCCAGCAGCCAAGTAGCGGCGGCACAAGAGACCCAGTACTTC. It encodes CASSQVAAAQETQYF.